The present T cell receptor (beta chain) was sequenced within a study of brain T cells in children with intractable seizures. This CDR3 has 17 amino acids. The V and J ends lost 5 bases and 0 bases, in that order; junction bases with no gene match: 6. CDR1 and CDR2 (germline): SEHNR, FQNEAQ (reference sequence). Turning to this clone: What it binds is not known.

Only cases whose brain tissue showed the highest T cell transcript signatures were sequenced. Pre-surgery treatment included at least one anti-epileptic drug. Using immunoSEQ multiplex PCR, the repertoire was profiled, and TCRdb retains in-frame clones only, with some absent. The sample records under 150,000 clones, around 94% being singletons. Study-wide results and limits: Pre- and post-surgery blood differed in depth, so pre-surgery absences may be undersampling.

The chain couples TRBV7-9 to TRBJ2-4, with 11 positions matching TRBD1. The clonotype was recovered from a boy younger than two with hemimegalencephaly and intractable seizures. The sequenced sample was peripheral blood, obtained at surgery. The CDR3 sequence is CASSPGTGGLAKNIQYF. In DNA, the CDR3 is TGTGCCAGCAGCCCCGGGACAGGGGGACTAGCCAAAAACATTCAGTACTTC.